The 18 T cell receptor beta chains in this list originate from one sample, sequenced in a study of OX40 agonist ivuxolimab in advanced cancers. Data came from immunoSEQ multiplex PCR; TCRdb stores just in-frame clones and leaves some out. The table records about 95,000 clones, around 85% of them present only once. The starting material was CD4+ or CD8+ T cells sorted from blood, obtained in a trial of the OX40 agonist ivuxolimab. The receptors were gathered from an adult with an advanced solid tumor such as melanoma, head and neck, liver or kidney cancer.

The J gene is TRBJ2-1, the V gene TRBV9; unclear D gene. The CDR3 extends over 15 amino acids. Germline CDR1 SGDLS, CDR2 YYNGEE. V was clipped by 0 bases and J by 3 bases, with 10 bases between them. CDR3 in amino acids: CASSVVAADYNEQFF. For the CDR3, the DNA is TGTGCCAGCAGCGTAGTGGCGGCAGACTACAATGAGCAGTTCTTC. Full variable domain (rest looked up from reference TRBV9 and TRBJ2-1): DSGVTQTPKHLITATGQRVTLRCSPRSGDLSVYWYQQSLDQGLQFLIQYYNGEERAKGNILERFSAQQFPDLHSELNLSSLELGDSALYFCASSVVAADYNEQFFGPGTRLTVL.

The chain recombines TRBV5-4 with TRBJ2-1; the match to TRBD2 covers 10 bases. This CDR3 spans 17 amino acids. Trimming at V came to 2 bases and at J to 8 bases, leaving 13 bases not matched to a gene. Germline V lookup: CDR1 SGHNT, CDR2 YYREEE (reference sequence). In DNA form, the CDR3 reads TGTGCCAGCAGCTTTCCGGGGCTAGCGGGAGCCCCAGATGAGCAGTTCTTC. Protein: CASSFPGLAGAPDEQFF.

This clone was seen a single time. The chain recombines TRBV28 with TRBJ1-2; D may be TRBD1 (5 bases). CDR3 length: 14 amino acids. Trimming took off 7 bases at V and 2 bases at J, with 14 bases between the two ends. The germline V gene has CDR1 MDHEN and CDR2 SYDVKM. The CDR3 region has the DNA TGTGCCAGCAACCCCTCCGCAGGGAACTATGGCTACACCTTC. Encoded protein: CASNPSAGNYGYTF.

This clone was counted between two and nine times. V and J are TRBV11-2 and TRBJ2-1; TRBD2 agrees at 8 bases. Germline CDR1 SGHAT, CDR2 FQNNGV. The V segment lost 0 bases and the J segment 9 bases; nucleotides outside the gene matches: 13. CDR3 size: 17 residues. The CDR3: CASSLDQERGYSGEQFF. CDR3 coding DNA: TGTGCCAGCAGCTTAGATCAGGAGCGGGGGTACTCGGGTGAGCAGTTCTTC.

J is TRBJ1-2 and V is TRBV20-1, with D unclear. CDR3 length equals 11 residues. The germline V gene encodes CDR1 DFQATT and CDR2 SNEGSKA (reference sequence). V lost 3 bases and J lost 8, with 10 bases in between. CDR3 sequence reads: CSASRREGYTF. DNA of the CDR3: TGCAGTGCTAGCCGGAGGGAAGGCTACACCTTC.

Comments on this clone: Without the conserved terminal phenylalanine or tryptophan, this CDR3 likely stems from a read error. Because the CDR3's place on the DNA is in doubt, the DNA is left out and the CDR3 is given as listed by TCRdb. V and J are TRBV28 and TRBJ2-7; the table's D call of TRBD2 was not tested on the DNA. Per the germline V gene, CDR1 is MDHEN and CDR2 is SYDVKM. Ends included, the CDR3 has 12 residues. CDR3 amino acids: CASSATSGKQRL.

The gene calls are TRBV2 and TRBJ2-1; 10 nucleotides line up with TRBD2. With V trimmed by 10 bases and J by 8 bases, 8 bases remained unmatched. This CDR3 is 13 amino acids long. The germline V gene has CDR1 SNHLY and CDR2 FYNNEI. The DNA for the CDR3 is TGTGCCACGACACTAGCGGGATTCGATGAGCAGTTCTTC. It encodes CATTLAGFDEQFF.

The chain combines TRBV4-1 with TRBJ1-6, with D perhaps matching TRBD1 (5 bases). The CDR3 spans 15 residues. Per germline, CDR1 MGHRA and CDR2 YSYEKL. Trimming shortened V by 7 bases and J by 3 bases, and 13 bases separated the two germline ends. CDR3 loop: CASTGLGLYNSPLHF. The CDR3, as DNA: TGCGCCAGCACCGGCCTGGGGCTCTATAATTCACCCCTCCACTTT.

The chain combines TRBV5-1 with TRBJ2-7, with unresolved D. The V end was cut by 0 bases, the J end by 0 bases, with 10 bases between. This CDR3 region has 15 residues. Germline V lookup: CDR1 SGHRS, CDR2 YFSETQ. The CDR3 DNA reads as TGCGCCAGCAGCTTGGCCGCAGGTTTCTCCTACGAGCAGTACTTC. This encodes CASSLAAGFSYEQYF.

In this sample, this clone turned up once. This chain uses TRBV19 with TRBJ2-1; 8 nucleotides align to TRBD2. The CDR3 has 15 residues. V was pared by 4 bases and J by 9 bases, with 11 bases of the junction left unmatched. Per the germline V gene, CDR1 is LNHDA and CDR2 is SQIVND (reference sequence). CDR3 sequence reads: CASSNQRETFSEQFF. CDR3 DNA: TGTGCCAGTAGTAATCAGCGGGAGACGTTTAGTGAGCAGTTCTTC. Full variable domain (rest looked up from reference TRBV19 and TRBJ2-1): DGGITQSPKYLFRKEGQNVTLSCEQNLNHDAMYWYRQDPGQGLRLIYYSQIVNDFQKGDIAEGYSVSREKKESFPLTVTSAQKNPTAFYLCASSNQRETFSEQFFGPGTRLTVL.

This clone has just one count. The chain combines TRBV7-2 with TRBJ2-2, with TRBD2 matching over 9 bases. The CDR3 covers 18 residues. CDR1 and CDR2 (germline): SGHTA, FQGNSA. V was clipped by 4 bases and J by 5 bases; unmatched bases: 14. CDR3 amino acids: CASSSADAGLALTGELFF. Here the CDR3 DNA reads TGTGCCAGCAGCTCGGCCGATGCGGGACTAGCTTTAACCGGGGAGCTGTTTTTT. Based on the CDR3 plus reference TRBV7-2 and TRBJ2-2, the full variable domain is GAGVSQSPSNKVTEKGKDVELRCDPISGHTALYWYRQSLGQGLEFLIYFQGNSAPDKSGLPSDRFSAERTGGSVSTLTIQRTQQEDSAVYLCASSSADAGLALTGELFFGEGSRLTVL.

In the case of this clone: Other nucleotide sequences in the sample specify the same CDR3. The chain combines TRBV4-1 with TRBJ1-1; no definite D call. Germline V gives CDR1 MGHRA, CDR2 YSYEKL. This CDR3 spans 15 amino acids. Trimming took off 2 bases at V and 9 bases at J, with 19 bases between the two ends. CDR3 protein: CASSQLLRATSKAFF. The CDR3 DNA follows: TGCGCCAGCAGCCAACTTCTTCGGGCAACTTCCAAAGCTTTCTTT.

The V and J genes are TRBV7-2 and TRBJ2-3; 9 positions match TRBD2. The length of the CDR3 is 18 residues. V dropped 3 bases and J dropped 0; count of bases not matched to a gene: 10. Germline CDR1 SGHTA, CDR2 FQGNSA. This CDR3 is CASSFARLADPSTDTQYF. CDR3 coding DNA: TGTGCCAGCAGCTTCGCGCGACTAGCGGACCCTAGCACAGATACGCAGTATTTT. Complete variable domain (other parts from reference TRBV7-2 and TRBJ2-3): GAGVSQSPSNKVTEKGKDVELRCDPISGHTALYWYRQSLGQGLEFLIYFQGNSAPDKSGLPSDRFSAERTGGSVSTLTIQRTQQEDSAVYLCASSFARLADPSTDTQYFGPGTRLTVL.

V and J are TRBV30 and TRBJ2-7, with D possibly being TRBD1 (5 bases). Per germline, CDR1 GTSNPN and CDR2 SVGIG (reference sequence). The CDR3 extends over 15 amino acids. Trimming removed 0 bases at V and 4 bases at J, with 16 bases between. This CDR3 is CAWSVEPRQSYEQYF. Written as DNA, the CDR3 is TGTGCCTGGAGTGTAGAACCGAGACAGAGTTACGAGCAGTACTTC. The variable domain in full, with the rest retrieved from reference TRBV30 and TRBJ2-7, is SQTIHQWPATLVQPVGSPLSLECTVEGTSNPNLYWYRQAAGRGLQLLFYSVGIGQISSEVPQNLSASRPQDRQFILSSKKLLLSDSGFYLCAWSVEPRQSYEQYFGPGTRLTVT.

The CDR3 sequence is CASSAQGTNGYTF. The CDR3 DNA is TGTGCCAGCAGCGCCCAGGGGACTAATGGCTACACCTTC. The V gene is TRBV7-2, the J gene TRBJ1-2; possible D gene TRBD1, 6 bases. The CDR3 spans 13 residues. Trimming pared 5 bases from V and 6 bases from J, leaving 13 bases between. In germline, CDR1 is SGHTA, CDR2 FQGNSA.

The chain couples TRBV10-3 to TRBJ2-1; no reliable D call. The V gene lost 7 bases and the J gene lost 0 bases, with 10 bases spanning the gap. Germline CDR1 and CDR2: ENHRY and SYGVKD. CDR3 size: 14 residues. In DNA form, the CDR3 reads TGTGCCATCACTCCCGGCAGCTCCTACAATGAGCAGTTCTTC. It codes for CAITPGSSYNEQFF.

This clone was seen once. This chain links TRBV4-3 with TRBJ2-1; D is unclear. There are 14 residues in the CDR3. Trimming cost V 0 bases and J 7 bases, with 10 bases left between them. From germline, CDR1 is LGHNA and CDR2 YSLEER. The CDR3 DNA reads TGCGCCAGCAGCCAAGATGTTTCCATGAATGAGCAGTTCTTC. It yields the protein CASSQDVSMNEQFF.

This CDR3 reads CASSFRQGRHYEQYF. CDR3 sequence (DNA): TGTGCCAGCAGCTTCAGACAGGGGCGACACTACGAGCAGTACTTC. V is TRBV11-3 and J is TRBJ2-7; 8 bases are a match to TRBD1. The J segment lost 3 bases and the V segment lost 3 bases, leaving 7 bases of the junction unmatched. This CDR3 is 15 amino acids long. The V gene's germline CDR1 is SGHNT and CDR2 YENEEA.